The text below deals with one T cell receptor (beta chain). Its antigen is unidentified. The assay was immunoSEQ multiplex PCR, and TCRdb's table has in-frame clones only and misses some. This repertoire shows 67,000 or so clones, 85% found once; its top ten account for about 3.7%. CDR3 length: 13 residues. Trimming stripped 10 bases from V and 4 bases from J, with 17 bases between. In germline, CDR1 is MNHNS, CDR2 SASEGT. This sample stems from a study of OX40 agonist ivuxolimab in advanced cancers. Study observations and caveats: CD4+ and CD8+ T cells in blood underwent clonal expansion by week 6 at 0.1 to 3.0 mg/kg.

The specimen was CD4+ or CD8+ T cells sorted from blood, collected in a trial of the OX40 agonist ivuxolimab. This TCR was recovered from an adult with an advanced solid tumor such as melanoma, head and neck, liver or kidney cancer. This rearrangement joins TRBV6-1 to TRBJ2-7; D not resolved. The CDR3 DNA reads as TGTGCCACTGAACCACGGCGGTCGTACGAGCAGTACTTC. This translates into CATEPRRSYEQYF.